The sequence of this T cell receptor beta chain was determined in a study of cytomegalovirus exposure and HLA in healthy donors. Study-wide findings and caveats: Earlier findings revealed that most TCR beta V segments proved productive either about 87% or about 30% of the time. Researchers reported that three CMV-associated chains were confirmed in vitro as CMV antigen-specific. What a later analysis showed was that several of the most significant clusters appeared linked to common viral pathogens.

The PCR made use of 60 Vbeta and 13 Jbeta primers. Some clones are missing from TCRdb's copy, which holds only in-frame ones; the method was immunoSEQ multiplex PCR. The sample carries over 65,000 clones, 70% to 80% recorded once. V was trimmed by 8 bases and J by 5 bases, leaving 28 bases between them. The length of the CDR3 is 17 residues. Per the germline V gene, CDR1 is SGDLS and CDR2 is YYNGEE. This clone was detected only once. Its antigen remains unknown. The chain joins TRBV9 to TRBJ2-5, with a weak D call TRBD2 (7 bases). The sequenced material came from PBMCs. The receptor was derived from a middle-aged man in good health and CMV-seronegative. As DNA, the CDR3 is TGTGCCAGGTCGTCTGGGGGGGGGCTTAGTGTGTATGAGACCCAGTACTTC. Protein product: CARSSGGGLSVYETQYF.